This T cell receptor beta chain was documented in a study of siplizumab effects on memory and regulatory T cells. Points from the study as a whole: Treatment with siplizumab left mappable alloreactive CD4+ clones averaging roughly 69% Treg-derived, compared with approximately 25% in controls. Naive T cells appeared more varied than memory cells and looked like key alloresponse contributors.

Here immunoSEQ multiplex PCR was the method, and the copy in TCRdb shows in-frame clones only, minus some. The data contain about 100,000 clones, around 90% of them seen just once; the ten biggest clones take up around 0.7%. On this clone itself: Its antigen is as yet unknown.

The sample consisted of Tregs sorted from blood. This TCR was recovered from a human donor in good health.

The CDR3 DNA follows: TGCGCCAGCAGCTTGGCCGGGACAGGGGCTGACTATGGCTACACCTTC. It codes for CASSLAGTGADYGYTF. V is TRBV5-1 and J is TRBJ1-2; 10 positions match TRBD1. Germline V gives CDR1 SGHRS, CDR2 YFSETQ. Unmatched junction bases numbered 5, after V lost 0 bases and J lost 3 bases. CDR3 length equals 16 residues.